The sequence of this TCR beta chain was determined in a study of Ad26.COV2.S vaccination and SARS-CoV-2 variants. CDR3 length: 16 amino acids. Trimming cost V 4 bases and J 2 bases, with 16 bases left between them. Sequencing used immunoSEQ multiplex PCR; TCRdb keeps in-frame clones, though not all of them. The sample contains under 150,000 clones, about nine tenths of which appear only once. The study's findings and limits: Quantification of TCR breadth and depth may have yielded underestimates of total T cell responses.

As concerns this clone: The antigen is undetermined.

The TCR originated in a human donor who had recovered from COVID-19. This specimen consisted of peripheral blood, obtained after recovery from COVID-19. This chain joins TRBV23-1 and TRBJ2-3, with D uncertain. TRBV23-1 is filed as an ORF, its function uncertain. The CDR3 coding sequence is TGCGCCAGCAGTCGAGGTAGAACTCTCCCCACAGATACGCAGTATTTT. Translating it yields CASSRGRTLPTDTQYF.